This T cell receptor beta chain comes out of a study of cytomegalovirus exposure and HLA in healthy donors. Study background: Out of 398 genotyped donors, about 80% belonged to the Caucasian-associated ancestry cluster. Findings and caveats of the study: In a later analysis, a missense DCLRE1C variant was linked to TCR beta V- and J-gene trimming. Analyzed later, association rates of TCRs varied across HLA loci, with DRB1 most and HLA-C fewest.

About this clone itself: Its antigen is undetermined.

The germline V gene has CDR1 SNHLY and CDR2 FYNNEI. Unmatched junction bases numbered 7, after V lost 10 bases and J lost 2 bases. The length of the CDR3 is 13 residues. PCR was performed using 60 Vbeta and 13 Jbeta primers. Per the original methods: Later, 65 million to 85 million unique TCR beta chains were counted in an analysis, and roughly 11 million of them were shared. Repertoires were generated with immunoSEQ multiplex PCR, while TCRdb's copy carries only in-frame clones and drops some. V and J calls and clone size follow that table, whereas D and trimming were derived from the DNA. The profile shows under 100,000 clones, around 82% of them singletons.

This TCR derives from a man between 50 and 59 years old in good health and CMV-seronegative. This chain uses TRBV2 with TRBJ2-7, with 8 bases fitting TRBD1. Sequencing was carried out using PBMCs. The DNA of the CDR3 is TGTGCCACCGTGGACAGGGTGACCTACGAGCAGTACTTC. Its protein product is CATVDRVTYEQYF.